A single sample gave rise to the 26 T cell receptor beta chains below, sequenced in a study of CD8+CD57+ T cells in acquired aplastic anemia. Genomic DNA, serving as template, underwent TCR beta VDJ and CDR3 profiling. Each CDR3 protein gets one entry after TCRdb re-called the reads with MiXCR. The data show 150,000 to 200,000 distinct CDR3 sequences, just under 65% seen once. Sequenced sample: sorted CD4+, CD8+, or CD8+CD57+ T cells (not recorded which) from PBMCs. The receptors come from a human donor in good health.

For this clonotype: The junction departs from germline at one end; a sequencing error may be responsible. This chain uses TRBV5-1 with TRBJ2-7; D is possibly TRBD1 or TRBD2 (5 bases each). Germline values: CDR1 SGHRS, CDR2 YFSETQ. The CDR3 runs 12 residues. The CDR3, as DNA: TGTGCCAGCGCATGGGGGTCCTACGAGCAGTACTTC. As protein: CASAWGSYEQYF.

Points on this clonotype: The CDR3 ends on some other residue instead of the conserved phenylalanine or tryptophan, so this is likely a read error. The chain employs TRBV20-1 and TRBJ2-5; a possible D gene is TRBD1 (6 bases). The CDR3 length is 12 residues. Germline V CDR1 and CDR2: DFQATT, SNEGSKA (reference sequence). Trimming removed 7 bases from V and 5 bases from J, with 14 bases in between. The CDR3 here is CSGLTDRETQYL. The CDR3 DNA reads TGCAGTGGCCTAACCGACAGGGAGACCCAGTACCTC.

The genes are TRBV7-9 and TRBJ1-1; D perhaps matches TRBD1 (5 bases). In germline, CDR1 is SEHNR, CDR2 FQNEAQ (reference sequence). The length of the CDR3 is 15 residues. The V end lost 1 base, the J end lost 7 bases, and 16 bases lay between the germline ends. CDR3 sequence: CASSLVSGGEGEAFF. CDR3 sequence (DNA): TGTGCCAGCAGCTTAGTGTCAGGAGGGGAGGGTGAAGCTTTCTTT.

J is TRBJ2-1 and V is TRBV7-9, with TRBD1 identical over 9 bases. Trimming took 8 bases from V and 4 from J; bases not matched to a gene: 9. The germline V gene has CDR1 SEHNR and CDR2 FQNEAQ (reference sequence). There are 15 residues in the CDR3. DNA for the CDR3: TGTGCCAGCGAATTAACAGGGGGCTCGTACAATGAGCAGTTCTTC. It is translated as CASELTGGSYNEQFF.

The rearrangement links TRBV7-8 to TRBJ1-5; D unclear. Germline CDR1 SGHVS, CDR2 FQNEAQ. CDR3 length: 13 residues. Trimming removed 3 bases at V and 8 bases at J, with 11 bases between. The chain's CDR3 is CASSLNGHEPQHF. The CDR3 DNA reads TGTGCCAGCAGCTTGAACGGTCATGAGCCCCAGCATTTT.

J is TRBJ2-7 and V is TRBV2, with 8 bases fitting TRBD2. This CDR3 region has 16 residues. V shed 5 bases and J 1 base; nucleotides not matched to a gene: 10. Germline V gene lookup returns CDR1 SNHLY and CDR2 FYNNEI. The CDR3 region is CASSYPTSGPSYEQYF. The CDR3 DNA follows: TGTGCCAGCAGTTACCCCACTAGCGGACCATCCTACGAGCAGTACTTC.

This clonotype showed up many times. The V gene is TRBV6-2 or TRBV6-3, the J gene TRBJ2-7, with D unclear. With 4 bases removed from V and 0 bases from J, the gap between germline ends came to 7 bases. Germline CDR1 MNHEY, CDR2 SVGEGT. CDR3 length: 13 amino acids. CDR3 bases: TGTGCCAGCAGTTCTCCTAGCTCCTACGAGCAGTACTTC. Protein: CASSSPSSYEQYF.

The table lists this clonotype with a few counts. The chain joins TRBV5-1 to TRBJ2-7; possibly TRBD1 or TRBD2 for D (5 bases each). The germline V gene has CDR1 SGHRS and CDR2 YFSETQ. The CDR3 consists of 14 residues. V dropped 2 bases and J dropped 1 base, with 10 bases sitting between them. The CDR3 DNA reads TGCGCCAGCAGCTTAATCGGGGCATCCTACGAGCAGTACTTC. Translated: CASSLIGASYEQYF.

V usage is TRBV7-7 and J usage is TRBJ1-1, with D unresolved. Trimming removed 8 bases from V and 0 bases from J, with 7 bases in between. Germline CDR1 reads SSHAT; CDR2 reads FNYEAQ (reference sequence). CDR3 length equals 12 residues. CDR3 in DNA: TGTGCCAGCGGCGATATGAACACTGAAGCTTTCTTT. It codes for CASGDMNTEAFF.

The chain couples TRBV12-3 or TRBV12-4 to TRBJ2-1; no reliable D call. Trimming removed 2 bases at V and 9 bases at J, with 14 bases between. The CDR3 loop spans 14 amino acids. DNA of the CDR3: TGTGCCAGCAGTTTATCACTAAGGTCGACTGAGCAGTTCTTC. Amino acids: CASSLSLRSTEQFF.

The DNA for the CDR3 is TGTGCCACCAGTGATGCCGGGACACCCGACACCGGGGAGCTGTTTTTT. This encodes CATSDAGTPDTGELFF. The V call is TRBV24-1, the J call TRBJ2-2; the D gene is possibly TRBD1 (6 bases). The CDR3 sequence is 16 residues long. Germline V gene lookup returns CDR1 KGHDR and CDR2 SFDVKD. V was cut by 3 bases and J by 3 bases, with 13 bases left in between.

Many counts were recorded for this clonotype. The CDR3 sequence: CASSPRTGSIFTDTQYF. CDR3 nucleotides: TGTGCCAGCAGCCCCCGGACTGGCTCGATTTTCACAGATACGCAGTATTTT. This chain joins TRBV13 and TRBJ2-3, with D perhaps matching TRBD2 (5 bases). V shed 5 bases and J shed 2 bases, with 20 bases lying between them. The CDR3 is 17 amino acids. The germline V gene encodes CDR1 PRHDT and CDR2 FYEKMQ (reference sequence).

The J gene is TRBJ2-3, the V gene TRBV15; 7 positions agree with TRBD1. V shed 5 bases, J shed 2 bases, and the junction held 10 bases outside the gene matches. CDR1 LNHNV and CDR2 YYDKDF come from the germline V gene (reference sequence). CDR3 length: 16 residues. This chain's CDR3 is CATSGHRGALTDTQYF. The CDR3 region has the DNA TGTGCCACCAGCGGGCACAGGGGTGCCCTCACAGATACGCAGTATTTT.

In the case of this clonotype: A junction end diverges from the germline sequence, so it may reflect a read error. The chain employs TRBV9 and TRBJ2-6; D not resolved. Germline CDR1 SGDLS, CDR2 YYNGEE. The CDR3 covers 15 residues. Here the CDR3 DNA reads TGCGCCAGCAGCTTGGGCGTAACTGGGGCCAACGTCCTGACTTTC. It encodes CASSLGVTGANVLTF.

V usage is TRBV7-2 and J usage is TRBJ1-1; D unclear. The CDR3 has 12 amino acids. Deletions cut 0 bases from V and 11 bases from J, with 10 bases between. Germline loops: CDR1 SGHTA, CDR2 FQGNSA. The CDR3 DNA follows: TGTGCCAGCAGCTTAGCCCTGGAGAGGGCTTTCTTT. Translated, it gives CASSLALERAFF. Based on the CDR3 plus reference TRBV7-2 and TRBJ1-1, the full variable domain is GAGVSQSPSNKVTEKGKDVELRCDPISGHTALYWYRQSLGQGLEFLIYFQGNSAPDKSGLPSDRFSAERTGGSVSTLTIQRTQQEDSAVYLCASSLALERAFFGQGTRLTVV.

The J gene is TRBJ2-5, the V gene TRBV7-2; D perhaps matches TRBD2 (5 bases). The CDR3 runs 15 residues. The germline V gene has CDR1 SGHTA and CDR2 FQGNSA. V lost 5 bases and J lost 2, with 15 bases in between. The CDR3 region has the DNA TGTGCCAGCAGCCATCCTCGGGGTTTACAAGAGACCCAGTACTTC. It codes for CASSHPRGLQETQYF.

The sample holds many counts of this clonotype. The V and J genes are TRBV2 and TRBJ2-7; 9 bases are a match to TRBD1. CDR1 and CDR2 from the germline V gene are SNHLY and FYNNEI. The CDR3 is made up of 14 amino acids. V lost 8 bases to trimming and J lost 0 bases; unmatched junction nucleotides: 5. The CDR3 here is CASHRDRASYEQYF. CDR3 coding DNA: TGTGCCAGCCACCGGGACAGGGCCTCCTACGAGCAGTACTTC.

Details on this clonotype: A much larger clone is a single base away; this may be a read error. The rearrangement links TRBV6-1 to TRBJ2-7, with 8 bases matching TRBD1. CDR3 length equals 13 residues. Germline V gene data show CDR1 as MNHNS and CDR2 as SASEGT. The V gene end was trimmed by 11 bases and the J gene end by 6 bases; junction bases not matched to a gene: 12. CDR3 DNA sequence: TGTGCCTCCCAGGGGGCATTTCTGGCCGAGCAGTACTTC. Translating it yields CASQGAFLAEQYF.

This clonotype was observed many times. J is TRBJ1-6 and V is TRBV6-5; D is undetermined. Germline CDR1 is MNHEY and CDR2 is SVGAGI. Trimming removed 2 bases at V and 5 bases at J, with 13 bases between. This CDR3 is 16 amino acids long. In DNA form, the CDR3 reads TGTGCCAGCAGTTACCGCCTCGGAGCAGATAATTCACCCCTCCACTTT. Protein product: CASSYRLGADNSPLHF.

This CDR3 reads CASSSRQGSYSYNEQFF. Here the CDR3 DNA reads TGCGCCAGCAGCTCCCGACAGGGGTCCTACTCCTACAATGAGCAGTTCTTC. This chain connects TRBV5-1 to TRBJ2-1; 8 bases align to TRBD1. Germline loops: CDR1 SGHRS, CDR2 YFSETQ. The ends lost 3 bases at V and 0 bases at J; junction bases unmatched: 8. This CDR3 is 17 amino acids long.

The chain carries TRBV7-9 and TRBJ1-2, with D perhaps matching TRBD1 (5 bases). The CDR3 contains 17 residues. Germline CDR1 is SEHNR and CDR2 is FQNEAQ (reference sequence). V was cut by 2 bases and J by 5 bases, with 21 bases left in between. CDR3 in DNA: TGTGCCAGCAGCTTAAGGGCGGGGACCGGGGAAAAATATGGCTACACCTTC. Translated, it gives CASSLRAGTGEKYGYTF. The full variable domain, in which reference TRBV7-9 and TRBJ1-2 provide the parts outside the CDR3, is DTGVSQNPRHKITKRGQNVTFRCDPISEHNRLYWYRQTLGQGPEFLTYFQNEAQLEKSRLLSDRFSAERPKGSFSTLEIQRTEQGDSAMYLCASSLRAGTGEKYGYTFGSGTRLTVV.

J is TRBJ2-1 and V is TRBV2; 10 bases fit TRBD1. Germline V gene sequence: CDR1 SNHLY, CDR2 FYNNEI. This CDR3 is built from 13 residues. This CDR3 reads CATGTGANNEQFF. CDR3 sequence (DNA): TGTGCGACCGGGACAGGGGCAAACAATGAGCAGTTCTTC.

Many counts were recorded for this clonotype. The chain uses TRBV12-3 or TRBV12-4 and TRBJ1-5; D is possibly TRBD1 (5 bases). With 5 bases removed from V and 2 bases from J, the gap between germline ends came to 10 bases. This CDR3 is built from 14 residues. The CDR3 DNA sequence: TGTGCCAGCAGTCCCAGGGTGGGCAATCAGCCCCAGCATTTT. It encodes CASSPRVGNQPQHF.

The chain carries TRBV7-2 and TRBJ1-6; TRBD1 agrees at 10 bases. Germline V gene sequence: CDR1 SGHTA, CDR2 FQGNSA. The CDR3 consists of 16 residues. J gave up 11 bases and V 4 bases, and 11 bases lay outside the gene matches. The CDR3 coding sequence is TGTGCCAGCAGCTCGTCCGGGACAGGGGCCGGGCCACCCCTCCACTTT. It is translated as CASSSSGTGAGPPLHF.

This clonotype has a handful of counts. CDR3 DNA: TGTGCCAGCAGTTCGGACAGGAGCTACGAGCAGTACTTC. This encodes CASSSDRSYEQYF. V is TRBV6-6 and J is TRBJ2-7; 7 bases agree with TRBD1. The V gene's germline CDR1 is MNHNY and CDR2 SVGAGI (reference sequence). There are 13 residues in the CDR3. V dropped 4 bases and J dropped 3; count of bases not matched to a gene: 3.

In its sample, this clonotype was seen once. The chain combines TRBV7-6 with TRBJ1-2; D uncertain. V was trimmed by 3 bases and J by 0 bases, leaving 8 bases between them. The germline CDR1 and CDR2 sequences are SGHVS and FNYEAQ. The CDR3 extends over 14 amino acids. The CDR3 coding sequence is TGTGCCAGCAGCTTTAATGAAGCTAACTATGGCTACACCTTC. This sequence encodes CASSFNEANYGYTF.